The rows below give T cell receptor beta chains drawn from one sample of a study of T cells in Graves' hyperthyroidism and ophthalmopathy. TCRdb ran MiXCR on the multiplex PCR reads and lists one entry per CDR3 protein. The repertoire holds 500,000 to 750,000 distinct CDR3 sequences, 13% to 15% seen once, with approximately 6.4% in the top ten. Sequencing was done on a sample of blood. These receptors originate from a young woman with Graves' ophthalmopathy. The CDR3 runs from the conserved cysteine through the conserved F or W. The D gene is left open where the match is weak. Clone size is not always given. Where it is, it says once, few, many or a class for expanded clones.

J	V	D	size	DNA	CDR3
TRBJ2-4	TRBV6-2/TRBV6-3	-	few	TGTGCCAGCAGTTACTCAGGGGATGGGAACATTCAGTACTTC	CASSYSGDGNIQYF
TRBJ2-7	TRBV7-2	TRBD1	many	TGTGCCAGCAGTCCAACAGGGGACCCTTTGAGGGAGCAGTACTTC	CASSPTGDPLREQYF
TRBJ2-1	TRBV2	TRBD1	many	TGTGCCAGCAGTGAAGCGTTTCGGACAGGGCCCTACAATGAGCAGTTCTTC	CASSEAFRTGPYNEQFF
TRBJ1-5	TRBV28	TRBD1	-	TGTGCCCCACTAGGGACAGGTATTAGGAGCAATCAGCCCCAGCATTTT	CAPLGTGIRSNQPQHF
TRBJ2-3	TRBV7-8	-	many	TGTGCCAGCAGCTCAGGGGCGCGAGAAACAGATACGCAGTATTTT	CASSSGARETDTQYF
TRBJ2-7	TRBV11-3	TRBD2	many	TGTGCCAGCAGCCACGCCGGACTAGCGGGTACCGAGCAGTACTTC	CASSHAGLAGTEQYF
TRBJ2-5	TRBV5-1	-	-	TGCGCCAGCAGCTTGTTTACCAGGGTAATGGAGACCCAGTACTTC	CASSLFTRVMETQYF
TRBJ2-7	TRBV7-8	-	few	TGTGCCAGCAGCCCAATAGGGACAAACAGGGGGAGGGGTTACGAGCAGTACTTC	CASSPIGTNRGRGYEQYF
TRBJ1-4	TRBV10-3	-	few	TGTGCCATCAGTGAAAGGGGGACTAATGAAAAACTGTTTTTT	CAISERGTNEKLFF
TRBJ2-1	TRBV14	-	few	TGTGCCAGCAGCCAAGAAGGAGTTTACAATGAGCAGTTCTTC	CASSQEGVYNEQFF
TRBJ2-7	TRBV7-8	-	many	TGTGCCAGCAGCTTAGCGAGTACAGGTTACGAGCAGTACTTC	CASSLASTGYEQYF
TRBJ1-2	TRBV3-1	-	-	TGTGCCAGCAGCCACTTCGGGGGTGAGGACTATGGCTACACCTTC	CASSHFGGEDYGYTF
TRBJ1-2	TRBV4-3	-	-	TGCGCCAGCAGCCAAGATAGGAACAGCCCGGCCCCAGACTATGGCTACACCTTC	CASSQDRNSPAPDYGYTF
TRBJ2-2	TRBV12-5	-	few	TGTGCTAGTGGTCCCCGGGGAGGGGGCACCGGGGAGCTGTTTTTT	CASGPRGGGTGELFF
TRBJ2-2	TRBV7-9	-	-	TGTGCCAGCAGCTCAAACGTAGCCGCGAACACCGGGGAGCTGTTTTTT	CASSSNVAANTGELFF
TRBJ2-7	TRBV20-1	-	-	TGCAGTGCTAGGCGTGAGACCCACGAGCAGTACTTC	CSARRETHEQYF
TRBJ1-2	TRBV29-1	-	few	TGCAGCGCGGCAGAAAACTATGGCTACACCTTC	CSAAENYGYTF
TRBJ2-1	TRBV6-6	TRBD1	many	TGTGCCAGCAGTTACTCCCCCCCCGGGACAGGGAAGGAGTTCTTC	CASSYSPPGTGKEFF
TRBJ2-3	TRBV5-6	TRBD2	many	TGTGCCAGCAGCTTGGTGACGGGAGGGCCGGTAGATACGCAGTATTTT	CASSLVTGGPVDTQYF
TRBJ2-1	TRBV6-6	-	few	TGTGCCAGCAGTTACTCCAGCAACAATGAGCAGTTCTTC	CASSYSSNNEQFF
TRBJ2-5	TRBV30	TRBD2	few	TGTGCCTGGTCCCCACGAGGACTAGCGGGGAGAGAGACCCAGTACTTC	CAWSPRGLAGRETQYF
TRBJ1-2	TRBV9	TRBD1	many	TGTGCCAGCAGCCCACTCATGCGGACAGGGCACTATGGCTACACCTTC	CASSPLMRTGHYGYTF
TRBJ1-2	TRBV28	TRBD1	few	TGTGCCAGCAGTTTCGGACAGGGACTTGGCTACACCTTC	CASSFGQGLGYTF
TRBJ2-2	TRBV29-1	TRBD2	many	TGCAGCGTCGCACCTTTAGCGGGAGAAGCCGGGGAGCTGTTTTTT	CSVAPLAGEAGELFF
TRBJ1-1	TRBV3-1	-	many	TGTGCCAGCAGCCAGGGGACTGAAGCTTTCTTT	CASSQGTEAFF
TRBJ2-1	TRBV24-1	-	many	TGTGCCACCAGTGATTCCACGGGAGTTGGGAATGAGCAGTTCTTC	CATSDSTGVGNEQFF
TRBJ2-3	TRBV7-9	TRBD2	many	TGTGCCAGTCACGGAGGGACTAGCGCGACAGATACGCAGTATTTT	CASHGGTSATDTQYF
TRBJ2-1	TRBV4-3	-	many	TGCGCCAGCAGCCAACAAATAGAAGGGCGTGAGCAGTTCTTC	CASSQQIEGREQFF
TRBJ2-4	TRBV28	-	many	TGTGCCAGCAGTTTAAGGGGGACACCGAAGTCTTTAGCCAAAAACATTCAGTACTTC	CASSLRGTPKSLAKNIQYF
TRBJ2-5	TRBV7-8	TRBD2	-	TGTGCCAGCAGCTTAGTAAGCGGGGGGTGGGCCCAGTACTTC	CASSLVSGGWAQYF
TRBJ2-2	TRBV29-1	TRBD2	-	TGCAGCGTTGAAAAAGGGAGGGCGAACACCGGGGAGCTGTTTTTT	CSVEKGRANTGELFF
TRBJ1-5	TRBV5-5	-	many	TGTGCCAGCAGCCGGCGACTCCTCGGTCAGCCCCAGCATTTT	CASSRRLLGQPQHF
TRBJ2-7	TRBV7-8	TRBD2	many	TGTGCCAGCAGCTTACGACCGCTAGCGGGAGGGAGAAGCTACGAGCAGTACTTC	CASSLRPLAGGRSYEQYF
TRBJ2-1	TRBV4-3	-	few	TGCGCCAGCAGCCAAGAGATGGCGGCGGGAAAGTACAATGAGCAGTTCTTC	CASSQEMAAGKYNEQFF
TRBJ2-1	TRBV24-1	TRBD2	few	TGTGCCACCAGTGATCCCCTGGGAGCGGGAGGGCGGCAGTTCTTC	CATSDPLGAGGRQFF
TRBJ1-3	TRBV12-3/TRBV12-4	-	-	TGTGCCAGCAGTTTAGTACCGTCCTGCGGCTCTGGAAACACCATATATTTT	CASSLVPSCGSGNTIYF
TRBJ1-4	TRBV24-1	-	-	TGTGCCACCAGTGATTCTTACGCGGGTGAAAAACTGTTTTTT	CATSDSYAGEKLFF
TRBJ2-4	TRBV12-3/TRBV12-4	-	many	TGTGCCAGCAGTTTGGCGGGGGCTATGGCCAAAAACATTCAGTACTTC	CASSLAGAMAKNIQYF
TRBJ2-7	TRBV18	-	few	TGTGCCAGCTCACTTACGGGACACCCTTCCTACGAGCAGTACTTC	CASSLTGHPSYEQYF
TRBJ2-1	TRBV20-1	TRBD2	many	TGCAGTGCTAGTTTTGCTAGCGGAAACAATGAGCAGTTCTTC	CSASFASGNNEQFF
TRBJ2-7	TRBV11-2	TRBD2	many	TGTGCCAGCAGCTTAGATGGGGGGGGGAGCTCCTACGAGCAGTACTTC	CASSLDGGGSSYEQYF
TRBJ1-1	TRBV12-5	-	many	TGTGCTGCCCATGAGCCACGCGATCAGGGGAAGAACACTGAAGCTTTCTTT	CAAHEPRDQGKNTEAFF
TRBJ1-2	TRBV4-1	-	-	TGCGCCAGCAGCCAAGAGGTTCGGGGAGGGGCTGGCTACACCTTC	CASSQEVRGGAGYTF
TRBJ2-7	TRBV7-8	-	many	TGTGCCAGCAGCTTAGTCCGGGGAACCCGCTACGAGCAGTACTTC	CASSLVRGTRYEQYF
TRBJ2-1	TRBV9	-	-	TGTGCCAGCAGCTCCGGTCGTAAGCAGTTCTTC	CASSSGRKQFF
TRBJ2-7	TRBV27	-	many	TGTGCCAGCGGGCGGGCAGGGGCCTACGAGCAGTACTTC	CASGRAGAYEQYF
TRBJ2-6	TRBV10-3	TRBD2	-	TGTGCCATCAGGGGGGGAGCGGGAGGGCCTGGGGCCAACGTCCTGACTTTC	CAIRGGAGGPGANVLTF
TRBJ2-3	TRBV5-8	TRBD2	many	TGTGCCAGCAGCTTGACTAGCGAGGGAGATACGCAGTATTTT	CASSLTSEGDTQYF
TRBJ1-1	TRBV5-1	TRBD1	many	TGCGCCAGCAGCGAACACAGGGGGCAAGCTTTCTTT	CASSEHRGQAFF
TRBJ2-3	TRBV14	TRBD2	few	TGTGCCAGCAGCCAAGATCTGACTAGCGGGACCCCGTGGGATACGCAGTATTTT	CASSQDLTSGTPWDTQYF
TRBJ1-1	TRBV6-2/TRBV6-3	-	many	TGTGCCAGCAGTTTCCCTCCCCGGCGTGAAGCTTTCTTT	CASSFPPRREAFF
TRBJ1-4	TRBV30	-	-	TGTGCCTGGAGTGTCGCGGACGGTGAAAAACTGTTTTTT	CAWSVADGEKLFF
TRBJ2-7	TRBV10-3	TRBD1	-	TGTGCCATCAGTCCGGGACAGGGTCACTACGAGCAGTACTTC	CAISPGQGHYEQYF